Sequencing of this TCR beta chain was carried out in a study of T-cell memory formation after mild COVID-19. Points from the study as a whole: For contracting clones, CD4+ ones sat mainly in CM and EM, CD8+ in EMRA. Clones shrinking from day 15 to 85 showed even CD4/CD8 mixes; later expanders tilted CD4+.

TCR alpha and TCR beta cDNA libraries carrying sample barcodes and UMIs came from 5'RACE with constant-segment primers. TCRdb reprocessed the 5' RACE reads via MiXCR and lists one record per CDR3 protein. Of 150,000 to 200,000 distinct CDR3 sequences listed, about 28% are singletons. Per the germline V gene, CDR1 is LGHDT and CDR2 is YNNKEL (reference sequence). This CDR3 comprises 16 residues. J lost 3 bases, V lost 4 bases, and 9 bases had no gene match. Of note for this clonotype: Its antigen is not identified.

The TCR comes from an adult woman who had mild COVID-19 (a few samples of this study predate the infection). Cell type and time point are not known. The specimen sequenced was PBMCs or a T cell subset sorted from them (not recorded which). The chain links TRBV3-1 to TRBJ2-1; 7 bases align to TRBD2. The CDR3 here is CASSPRSGGIYNEQFF. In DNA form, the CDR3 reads TGTGCCAGCAGCCCCCGATCCGGGGGGATCTACAATGAGCAGTTCTTC.